Below, 15 T cell receptor beta chains from the same sample are listed, as sequenced in a study of shared clonotypes between healthy human individuals (dated by TCRdb to about 2020). Libraries came from the immunoSEQ multiplex PCR assay. This immuneACCESS table, as held by TCRdb, lists in-frame sequences with V and J called but not all clones. Of the missing ones, under half trace to an unresolved V gene in checked studies; the others have no known cause. The sample table contains roughly 110,000 clones; only one count was recorded for about 63% of them. The leading ten clones occupy just under 25% of the sample. Input material: memory CD8+ T cells sorted from blood. The cell subset or site label corresponds to: CD45RO+ cells pooled with CCR7-negative TemRA cells. The receptor set was obtained from a woman aged 30 to 39 in good health.

The chain is built from TRBV27 and TRBJ2-1, with 12 bases aligning to TRBD2. Germline-derived CDR1 and CDR2 are MNHEY and SMNVEV (reference sequence). V trimming: 2 bases; J trimming: 8 bases; junction bases outside the gene matches: 13. The CDR3 contains 18 residues. CDR3 sequence reads: CASSLVLAGGRRLDEQFF. As DNA, the CDR3 is TGTGCCAGCAGTTTAGTACTAGCGGGAGGTAGGAGGTTGGATGAGCAGTTCTTC.

V usage is TRBV28 and J usage is TRBJ2-1; 9 nucleotides match TRBD2. The trim removed 4 bases at V and 8 bases at J, leaving 12 bases unmatched. Per the germline V gene, CDR1 is MDHEN and CDR2 is SYDVKM. The CDR3 has 16 amino acids. CDR3 loop: CASSSPTGTSWYEQFF. The CDR3 DNA reads TGTGCCAGCAGTTCCCCGACCGGGACTAGCTGGTATGAGCAGTTCTTC.

This clone was seen a single time. The chain carries TRBV27 and TRBJ2-6, with D unresolved. Germline V gene sequence: CDR1 MNHEY, CDR2 SMNVEV (reference sequence). The CDR3 covers 14 residues. V was trimmed by 3 bases and J by 2 bases, leaving 5 bases between them. The CDR3 loop is CASSFGAGANVLTF. In DNA, the CDR3 is TGTGCCAGCAGTTTCGGTGCTGGGGCCAACGTCCTGACTTTC.

On this clone: The sample holds other DNA sequences that translate to the same CDR3. This chain uses TRBV19 with TRBJ1-5, with D tentatively TRBD1 (5 bases). The CDR3 has 14 residues. Between the trimmed V and J ends, which lost 4 bases and 0 bases, there was a span of 7 bases. The germline V gene encodes CDR1 LNHDA and CDR2 SQIVND (reference sequence). CDR3 nucleotides: TGTGCCAGTAGTAGACAGAATAGCAATCAGCCCCAGCATTTT. Translation: CASSRQNSNQPQHF. Full variable domain (missing parts from reference TRBV19 and TRBJ1-5): DGGITQSPKYLFRKEGQNVTLSCEQNLNHDAMYWYRQDPGQGLRLIYYSQIVNDFQKGDIAEGYSVSREKKESFPLTVTSAQKNPTAFYLCASSRQNSNQPQHFGDGTRLSIL.

The chain couples TRBV19 to TRBJ1-5, with TRBD1 as a possible D gene (5 bases). V shed 7 bases and J shed 2 bases, with 9 bases lying between them. Germline values: CDR1 LNHDA, CDR2 SQIVND (reference sequence). CDR3 length: 13 residues. CDR3 sequence reads: CASTGVGNQPQHF. CDR3 DNA sequence: TGTGCCAGTACGGGGGTCGGCAATCAGCCCCAGCATTTT.

The chain combines TRBV5-1 with TRBJ2-1; D possibly corresponds to TRBD1 (5 bases). This CDR3 has 15 amino acids. CDR1 is SGHRS and CDR2 is YFSETQ in the germline V gene. Trimming cost V 4 bases and J 2 bases, with 13 bases left between them. The CDR3 DNA follows: TGCGCCAGCAGCCTAGACAGTGTTACCTACAATGAGCAGTTCTTC. Translation: CASSLDSVTYNEQFF.

For the CDR3, the DNA is TGTGCCAGCAGTGTACCCTCCCCCTACAATGAGCAGTTCTTC. Its protein is CASSVPSPYNEQFF. The chain recombines TRBV2 with TRBJ2-1; D gene unclear. Germline CDR1 SNHLY, CDR2 FYNNEI. The CDR3 is 14 residues long. V shed 4 bases and J shed 2 bases, with 9 bases lying between them.

The genes are TRBV2 and TRBJ1-1; 8 bases line up with TRBD1. The V segment lost 6 bases and the J segment 1 base; nucleotides outside the gene matches: 7. This CDR3 is built from 15 residues. Germline CDR1 SNHLY, CDR2 FYNNEI. In DNA form, the CDR3 reads TGTGCCAGCAGGAAACAGGGGGTAAAGAACACTGAAGCTTTCTTT. Translation: CASRKQGVKNTEAFF.

CDR3 residues: CASSEYGSGNTYEQYF. The CDR3, as DNA: TGTGCCAGCAGTGAATATGGGAGCGGGAATACGTACGAGCAGTACTTC. The chain links TRBV6-1 to TRBJ2-7; 7 nucleotides line up with TRBD2. CDR1 is MNHNS and CDR2 is SASEGT in the germline V gene. This CDR3 has 16 residues. Losses at the gene ends were 2 bases for V and 4 bases for J; bases not matched to a gene: 11.

This clone appeared a single time. J is TRBJ2-1 and V is TRBV6-1, with 7 bases lining up with TRBD2. V lost 5 bases to trimming and J lost 3 bases; unmatched junction nucleotides: 7. The CDR3 runs to 15 residues. Germline lookup yields CDR1 MNHNS and CDR2 SASEGT. DNA for the CDR3: TGTGCCAGCAGTCCCCAGGCGGGAGACTACAATGAGCAGTTCTTC. Encoded protein: CASSPQAGDYNEQFF.

This clone was picked up one time. The chain employs TRBV5-1 and TRBJ2-7, with 10 bases aligning to TRBD2. This CDR3 region has 15 residues. Per the germline V gene, CDR1 is SGHRS and CDR2 is YFSETQ. V gave up 2 bases and J gave up 5 bases; unmatched junction bases: 7. The CDR3, as DNA: TGCGCCAGCAGCTTTAGGACTAGCGGAGATCACGAGCAGTACTTC. Protein sequence: CASSFRTSGDHEQYF.

This chain connects TRBV7-2 to TRBJ1-1; tentatively, D is TRBD1 (5 bases). Looked up from germline, CDR1 is SGHTA and CDR2 is FQGNSA. The CDR3 contains 13 residues. The V gene lost 4 bases and the J gene lost 3 bases, with 9 bases spanning the gap. Here the CDR3 DNA reads TGTGCCAGCAGCTCCCAGACAGACACTGAAGCTTTCTTT. Translated, it gives CASSSQTDTEAFF.

In DNA, the CDR3 is TGCGCCAGCAGCCATCCCGGGGGCAGGGGTGAAGCTTTCTTT. It codes for CASSHPGGRGEAFF. V usage is TRBV4-1 and J usage is TRBJ1-1; weak D call: TRBD1 (6 bases). V lost 3 bases and J 7 bases, leaving 15 bases between the germline ends. CDR3 length: 14 amino acids. Germline lookup yields CDR1 MGHRA and CDR2 YSYEKL.

This chain links TRBV2 with TRBJ2-7; a weak D match, TRBD1 (6 bases). V was shortened by 4 bases and J by 2 bases, with 18 bases between the two germline ends. CDR1 and CDR2 (germline): SNHLY, FYNNEI. This CDR3 is built from 16 residues. In DNA, the CDR3 is TGTGCCAGCAGTGGGGTTTCGGGCAGGGGAACCTACGAGCAGTACTTC. As protein: CASSGVSGRGTYEQYF.

This clone has only a few counts. The CDR3 region has the DNA TGTGCCAGCAGTCTCGGAGCGGGGGACAACCCGAACACCGGGGAGCTGTTTTTT. Amino acid sequence: CASSLGAGDNPNTGELFF. The chain links TRBV25-1 to TRBJ2-2, with 8 bases lining up with TRBD2. The ends lost 5 bases at V and 0 bases at J; junction bases unmatched: 11. This CDR3 region has 18 residues. Germline CDR1 MGHDK, CDR2 SYGVNS.